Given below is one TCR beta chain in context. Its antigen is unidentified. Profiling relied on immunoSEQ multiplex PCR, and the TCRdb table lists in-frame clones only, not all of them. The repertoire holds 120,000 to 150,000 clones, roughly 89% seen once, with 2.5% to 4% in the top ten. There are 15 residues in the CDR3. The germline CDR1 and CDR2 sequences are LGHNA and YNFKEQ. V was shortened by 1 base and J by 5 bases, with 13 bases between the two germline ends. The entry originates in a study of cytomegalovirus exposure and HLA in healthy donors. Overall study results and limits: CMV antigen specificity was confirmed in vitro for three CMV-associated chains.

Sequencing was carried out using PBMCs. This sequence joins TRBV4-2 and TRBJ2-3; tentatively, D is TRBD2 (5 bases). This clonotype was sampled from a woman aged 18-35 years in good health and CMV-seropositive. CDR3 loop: CASSQGENGRDTQYF. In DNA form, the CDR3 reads TGTGCCAGCAGCCAAGGGGAAAATGGGAGAGATACGCAGTATTTT.